This T cell receptor beta chain was sequenced during a study of post-analysis software for immune sequencing data (dated by TCRdb to 2015 to 2017). With respect to the entire study: Relapsing-remitting, secondary progressive and progressive-relapsing multiple sclerosis were recorded as disease courses, and subtype annotation was lacking for some patients. The patient repertoires were set against about 12 previously published healthy control repertoires from donors whose ages ranged from roughly 6 to 26 years. A subset of samples was prepared in parallel using single-end sample barcoding, then pooled and co-amplified after Illumina adapter ligation.

This clonotype was recorded a few times. The target of this receptor is not known. No base-level quality is on record; no much larger clone is a single base apart. To demonstrate the VDJtools post-analysis software, TCR beta repertoires were profiled from the peripheral blood of 10 to 15 young patients with multiple sclerosis. The multiple sclerosis patients were children and adolescents between roughly 6 and 16 years of age. What the research found in general, with its limitations: The control group was slightly older than the multiple sclerosis patient group. When samples were clustered directly using the F measure, samples prepared in the same batch co-clustered strongly, which prompted a batch-effect correction. Patients showed significantly higher frequencies than controls for a handful of TRBV segments, among them TRBV5-6, TRBV5-1 and TRBV20-1. Multiple sclerosis patients had significantly lower normalized Chao1 diversity than controls, a result that suggests substantial peripheral T-cell clonal expansion.

Receptors were amplified or captured by PCR. The sequencing machine was an Illumina HiSeq 2500. Unique molecular identifiers were incorporated into TCR beta cDNA libraries to reduce PCR and sequencing biases. Per 1 to 10 million input T cells, approximately 500,000 cDNA molecules were obtained, such that each molecule approximated one T cell. Patient libraries were prepared and sequenced with the same protocol used for the earlier healthy control dataset. Within a given batch, samples were prepared together, multiplexed and sequenced on the same HiSeq lane. The paper's processing steps were these. MIGEC handled the raw barcoded reads, throwing out single-read molecular identifier groups before consensus assembly and CDR3 extraction. Clonotype tables were post-analysed with VDJtools, normalizing diversity by down-sampling all datasets to the smallest sample size. To correct batch-related cross-sample contamination, repertoire overlap clustering matched CDR3 amino acid sequences but not nucleotide sequences. TCRdb trimmed the raw reads at Q25, called clones with MiXCR and kept productive beta chains. Identical CDR3 protein sequences are pooled into one entry, listed with their most common genes and DNA. The V and J calls and clone size come from TCRdb's table, not from the authors' own analysis. The sample profile shows hundreds of thousands of distinct CDR3 sequences; about 32% of them were found once. About 0.5% of the sample belongs to the ten largest clones.

Trimming removed 7 bases from V and 1 base from J; the gene matches leave 8 bases unexplained. CDR1 DFQATT and CDR2 SNEGSKA are derived from the germline V gene (reference sequence). The CDR3 runs 14 residues from the cysteine to the phenylalanine. Only the CDR3 DNA is retained, 42 bases long and in frame from the first base. This TCR was sampled from a girl aged 5-17 years with multiple sclerosis. Sequencing was done on a sample of blood. The V and J segments used are TRBV20-1 and TRBJ2-5, and TRBD1 matches 8 of the central bases. The CDR3 here reads CSVLSTGGQETQYF. The sequenced DNA is TGCAGTGTTCTATCCACAGGGGGCCAAGAGACCCAGTACTTC.